These 7 T cell receptor beta chains share one sample of origin, sequenced in a study of cytomegalovirus exposure and HLA in healthy donors. Primers for the PCR totalled 60 Vbeta and 13 Jbeta. Here immunoSEQ multiplex PCR was the method, and the copy in TCRdb shows in-frame clones only, minus some. Among roughly 100,000 clones listed, roughly three quarters were seen once. Sequencing was carried out using PBMCs. The receptors were sampled from a man aged 25 to 40 in good health and CMV-seronegative.

V and J are TRBV5-1 and TRBJ2-3; 10 nucleotides match TRBD2. This CDR3 spans 18 amino acids. CDR1 and CDR2 (germline): SGHRS, YFSETQ. The junction had 13 bases not matched to a gene; V was cut back by 2 bases and J by 4 bases. This chain's CDR3 is CASSFLASSGGKSDTQYF. The CDR3 region has the DNA TGCGCCAGCAGCTTCTTGGCGTCTAGCGGGGGCAAGTCAGATACGCAGTATTTT.

The rearrangement joins TRBV7-9 to TRBJ1-2; 7 nucleotides align to TRBD1. V gave up 4 bases and J gave up 4 bases; unmatched junction bases: 3. Germline-derived CDR1 and CDR2 are SEHNR and FQNEAQ (reference sequence). The CDR3 spans 13 residues. The DNA for the CDR3 is TGTGCCAGCAGCTACGGGGACAGCTATGGCTACACCTTC. It encodes CASSYGDSYGYTF.

J is TRBJ2-1 and V is TRBV2; 8 nucleotides align to TRBD1. J lost 8 bases, V lost 3 bases, and 6 bases had no gene match. CDR3 length equals 14 residues. The germline V gene has CDR1 SNHLY and CDR2 FYNNEI. Here the CDR3 DNA reads TGTGCCAGCAGTGAGGACAGGGATGAGGATGAGCAGTTCTTC. Its protein product is CASSEDRDEDEQFF. The variable domain in full, with the rest retrieved from reference TRBV2 and TRBJ2-1, is EPEVTQTPSHQVTQMGQEVILRCVPISNHLYFYWYRQILGQKVEFLVSFYNNEISEKSEIFDDQFSVERPDGSNFTLKIRSTKLEDSAMYFCASSEDRDEDEQFFGPGTRLTVL.

Comment on this clone: At the DNA level, this CDR3 is encoded by other sequences in the same sample as well. The V gene is TRBV9, the J gene TRBJ1-2; the D is unclear. Trimming removed 4 bases at V and 2 bases at J, with 12 bases between. Germline CDR1 is SGDLS and CDR2 is YYNGEE. This CDR3 is 14 amino acids long. The CDR3 DNA sequence: TGTGCCAGCAGCTTAGACCGACTCAACTATGGCTACACCTTC. As protein: CASSLDRLNYGYTF.

CDR3 sequence: CASSQDLGVGANVLTF. The CDR3 region has the DNA TGTGCCAGCAGCCAAGATCTCGGGGTCGGGGCCAACGTCCTGACTTTC. The chain uses TRBV14 and TRBJ2-6, with a possible D match to TRBD2 (5 bases). Germline CDR1 is SGHDN and CDR2 is FVKESK. The CDR3 is made up of 16 amino acids. The V gene lost 0 bases and the J gene lost 4 bases, with 10 bases spanning the gap. The variable domain in full, with the rest retrieved from reference TRBV14 and TRBJ2-6, is EAGVTQFPSHSVIEKGQTVTLRCDPISGHDNLYWYRRVMGKEIKFLLHFVKESKQDESGMPNNRFLAERTGGTYSTLKVQPAELEDSGVYFCASSQDLGVGANVLTFGAGSRLTVL.

The rearrangement joins TRBV19 to TRBJ1-5; the D is unclear. The CDR3 has 17 residues. Trimming removed 3 bases from V and 6 bases from J, with 21 bases in between. Germline-derived CDR1 and CDR2 are LNHDA and SQIVND (reference sequence). CDR3 amino acids: CASSIYIVVDSGQPQHF. CDR3 sequence (DNA): TGTGCCAGTAGTATTTACATAGTAGTGGATAGCGGTCAGCCCCAGCATTTT.

This clone was seen more than once but under ten times. The chain joins TRBV9 to TRBJ2-1, with TRBD2 matching 11 bases. The CDR3 has 15 amino acids. With 4 bases clipped from V and 6 bases from J, the junction kept 6 bases outside the gene matches. The germline CDR1 and CDR2 sequences are SGDLS and YYNGEE. The CDR3 here is CASSKGLAVANEQFF. The CDR3 DNA reads as TGTGCCAGCAGCAAGGGACTAGCGGTCGCCAATGAGCAGTTCTTC.